This TCR beta chain was retrieved from a study of T cell repertoires in cytomegalovirus infection. Study at large: An indication of both CMV infection and matching HLA type came from public TCR beta signatures.

TCRdb re-analysed the reads in MiXCR, keeping a single row per CDR3 protein. Here the sample spans approximately 590,000 distinct CDR3 sequences, 40% being singletons. To note about this clonotype: Its antigen is currently unknown.

Germline loops: CDR1 MNHNY, CDR2 SVGAGI (reference sequence). The CDR3 extends over 14 amino acids. V trimming: 2 bases; J trimming: 7 bases; junction bases outside the gene matches: 5. The sample was cultured PBMCs, taken from culture after CMV antigen stimulation. This chain joins TRBV6-6 and TRBJ1-5; TRBD1 aligns across 7 bases. The origin of this receptor is a human donor in good health (CMV status not recorded). Some clones in this sample may be carry-over from other donors' samples. For the CDR3, the DNA is TGTGCCAGCAGTTACGGACAGGCGGGACAGCCCCAGCATTTT. Protein: CASSYGQAGQPQHF.